This passage covers 32 T cell receptor beta chains from one sample sequenced in a study of OX40 agonist ivuxolimab in advanced cancers. Only in-frame clones appear in the TCRdb table, and some are missing; sequencing was by immunoSEQ multiplex PCR. In the table there are about 84,000 clones, over 65% of which are singletons. The sample here was CD4+ or CD8+ T cells sorted from blood, taken in a trial of the OX40 agonist ivuxolimab. The receptors originated from an adult with an advanced solid tumor such as melanoma, head and neck, liver or kidney cancer.

This chain connects TRBV4-2 to TRBJ1-1; 11 bases map to TRBD1. This CDR3 has 15 residues. Germline lookup yields CDR1 LGHNA and CDR2 YNFKEQ. The V gene end was trimmed by 5 bases and the J gene end by 5 bases; junction bases not matched to a gene: 7. The CDR3 region has the DNA TGTGCCAGCAGCTTGCCGGGACAGGGGGGGACTGAAGCTTTCTTT. Amino acids: CASSLPGQGGTEAFF.

The chain has TRBV28 and TRBJ2-7; 8 bases are shared with TRBD1. V was clipped by 5 bases and J by 6 bases; unmatched bases: 18. CDR3 size: 17 residues. Germline V gives CDR1 MDHEN, CDR2 SYDVKM. CDR3 in amino acids: CASSLFRPRQGRFEQYF. For the CDR3, the DNA is TGTGCCAGCAGTCTTTTCCGGCCTCGACAGGGGAGGTTCGAGCAGTACTTC. The full variable domain, in which reference TRBV28 and TRBJ2-7 provide the parts outside the CDR3, is DVKVTQSSRYLVKRTGEKVFLECVQDMDHENMFWYRQDPGLGLRLIYFSYDVKMKEKGDIPEGYSVSREKKERFSLILESASTNQTSMYLCASSLFRPRQGRFEQYFGPGTRLTVT.

This chain connects TRBV11-2 to TRBJ1-4; D is undetermined. V shed 1 base and J shed 8 bases, with 11 bases lying between them. Looked up from germline, CDR1 is SGHAT and CDR2 is FQNNGV. This CDR3 comprises 14 residues. CDR3 amino acids: CASSLAPGTEKLFF. The CDR3 DNA reads as TGTGCCAGCAGCTTAGCCCCGGGCACCGAAAAACTGTTTTTT. The full variable domain, rest sourced from reference TRBV11-2 and TRBJ1-4, is EAGVAQSPRYKIIEKRQSVAFWCNPISGHATLYWYQQILGQGPKLLIQFQNNGVVDDSQLPKDRFSAERLKGVDSTLKIQPAKLEDSAVYLCASSLAPGTEKLFFGSGTQLSVL.

Note on this clone: One end of the junction fails to match germline, which may point to a read error. The rearrangement joins TRBV5-4 to TRBJ1-6; TRBD1 matches 9 bases. In germline, CDR1 is SGHNT, CDR2 YYREEE (reference sequence). This CDR3 region has 14 residues. The CDR3 nucleotides read TGCGCCAGCAGCCAACAGGGGGCGAATTCACCCCTCCACTTT. It codes for CASSQQGANSPLHF.

This chain uses TRBV4-2 with TRBJ1-4; TRBD1 matches 8 bases. Per germline, CDR1 LGHNA and CDR2 YNFKEQ. The junction had 8 bases not matched to a gene; V was cut back by 3 bases and J by 5 bases. The CDR3 extends over 16 amino acids. Here the CDR3 DNA reads TGTGCCAGCAGCCAGGCCCGGACAGGGCCGAATGAAAAACTGTTTTTT. It encodes CASSQARTGPNEKLFF.

This rearrangement joins TRBV7-6 to TRBJ1-1, with 7 bases that match TRBD1. CDR1 and CDR2 (germline): SGHVS, FNYEAQ. The CDR3 is 13 amino acids. V was clipped by 4 bases and J by 3 bases; unmatched bases: 2. The CDR3 protein is CASSSQGDTEAFF. The CDR3 DNA follows: TGTGCCAGCAGCTCTCAGGGGGACACTGAAGCTTTCTTT.

The chain employs TRBV5-5 and TRBJ2-1; 9 positions match TRBD1. The CDR3 has 13 residues. The germline CDR1 and CDR2 sequences are SGHKS and YYEKEE (reference sequence). The trim removed 5 bases at V and 5 bases at J, leaving 2 bases unmatched. CDR3 in amino acids: CASRRDRDNEQFF. CDR3 coding DNA: TGTGCCAGCAGGAGGGACAGGGACAATGAGCAGTTCTTC.

This clone came up once. The chain employs TRBV18 and TRBJ1-1; unclear D gene. The V gene lost 1 base and the J gene lost 4 bases, with 7 bases spanning the gap. The germline CDR1 and CDR2 sequences are KGHSH and LQKENI. This CDR3 has 13 amino acids. The CDR3 loop reads CASSPRSSTEAFF. The CDR3 DNA reads as TGTGCCAGCTCACCACGGTCAAGCACTGAAGCTTTCTTT. Drawing the rest from reference TRBV18 and TRBJ1-1, the complete variable domain is NAGVMQNPRHLVRRRGQEARLRCSPMKGHSHVYWYRQLPEEGLKFMVYLQKENIIDESGMPKERFSAEFPKEGPSILRIQQVVRGDSAAYFCASSPRSSTEAFFGQGTRLTVV.

V usage is TRBV7-2 and J usage is TRBJ1-1, with D possibly TRBD1 on 5 matching bases. Trimming took 5 bases from V and 6 from J, leaving 16 bases between them. CDR1 is SGHTA, CDR2 FQGNSA, per germline. The CDR3 runs to 14 residues. CDR3 nucleotide sequence: TGTGCCAGCAGCCTCCAGGGCTCAACCTCTGAAGCTTTCTTT. Translating it yields CASSLQGSTSEAFF.

This clone showed up just once. V is TRBV6-6 and J is TRBJ1-5, with TRBD1 matching 8 bases. Germline-derived CDR1 and CDR2 are MNHNY and SVGAGI (reference sequence). CDR3 length: 14 residues. J gave up 3 bases and V 6 bases, and 4 bases lay outside the gene matches. Here the CDR3 DNA reads TGTGCCAGCAGACAGGGGGGTGACAATCAGCCCCAGCATTTT. This gives the protein CASRQGGDNQPQHF.

J is TRBJ1-1 and V is TRBV19, with D maybe TRBD1 (6 bases). Trimming took off 5 bases at V and 1 base at J, with 17 bases between the two ends. Germline assignment: CDR1 LNHDA and CDR2 SQIVND (reference sequence). The CDR3 is made up of 16 amino acids. CDR3: CASSRGPQIPNTEAFF. CDR3 bases: TGTGCCAGTAGTCGGGGGCCCCAAATTCCGAACACTGAAGCTTTCTTT.

The chain joins TRBV2 to TRBJ2-7; possible D gene TRBD2, 6 bases. The CDR3 runs to 12 residues. Germline V gene sequence: CDR1 SNHLY, CDR2 FYNNEI. Trimming cost V 5 bases and J 3 bases, with 8 bases left between them. The CDR3 bases are TGTGCCAGCAGTCCCGGGGGCTACGAGCAGTACTTC. Residues: CASSPGGYEQYF.

This chain links TRBV27 with TRBJ2-1, with D possibly matching TRBD1 (5 bases). Germline lookup yields CDR1 MNHEY and CDR2 SMNVEV (reference sequence). V gave up 5 bases and J gave up 16 bases, with 9 bases separating them. The CDR3 is 9 amino acids. The CDR3 reads CASSPQGFF. CDR3 DNA: TGTGCCAGCAGTCCCCAGGGATTCTTC.

The rearrangement uses TRBV11-3 and TRBJ2-1; D remains unclear. The CDR3 covers 13 residues. The germline V gene has CDR1 SGHNT and CDR2 YENEEA. The V and J ends lost 1 base and 4 bases respectively, with 5 bases between them. DNA for the CDR3: TGTGCCAGCAGCTTAGCTGGATACAATGAGCAGTTCTTC. Its protein is CASSLAGYNEQFF.

A remark on this clone: The same CDR3 also results from other DNA sequences found in this sample. V gene TRBV7-3 combines with J gene TRBJ2-5; 7 bases are shared with TRBD2. With 0 bases clipped from V and 5 bases from J, the junction kept 3 bases outside the gene matches. Germline CDR1 reads SGHTA; CDR2 reads FQGTGA. The CDR3 sequence is 14 residues long. The CDR3 protein is CASSLTGGTETQYF. In nucleotides, the CDR3 is TGTGCCAGCAGCTTAACGGGGGGGACTGAGACCCAGTACTTC.

V usage is TRBV11-2 and J usage is TRBJ1-2; D is perhaps TRBD1 (5 bases). The germline gives CDR1 SGHAT, CDR2 FQNNGV. The germline V and J ends were trimmed by 6 bases and 4 bases, with 15 bases remaining between them. The CDR3 extends over 14 amino acids. CDR3 loop: CASRAPGTPYGYTF. DNA for the CDR3: TGTGCCAGCAGGGCCCCCGGGACCCCCTATGGCTACACCTTC.

V and J are TRBV7-9 and TRBJ2-7; D gene unclear. Germline-derived CDR1 and CDR2 are SEHNR and FQNEAQ (reference sequence). The CDR3 sequence is 14 residues long. The germline V and J ends were trimmed by 1 base and 8 bases, with 15 bases remaining between them. DNA for the CDR3: TGTGCCAGCAGCTTAGAACAGTTTGGTTCTAAGCAGTACTTC. This translates into CASSLEQFGSKQYF.

The chain joins TRBV28 to TRBJ1-2, with D tentatively TRBD1 (5 bases). The CDR3 has 14 residues. Germline CDR1 is MDHEN and CDR2 is SYDVKM. V was shortened by 8 bases and J by 1 base, with 14 bases between the two germline ends. CDR3 sequence (DNA): TGTGCCAGCGGGCTACCTGGGGGTAACTATGGCTACACCTTC. It encodes CASGLPGGNYGYTF.

About this clone: The junction does not match germline at one end; this may be a read error. The chain uses TRBV11-2 and TRBJ2-3; 7 bases are shared with TRBD2. CDR1 and CDR2 from the germline V gene are SGHAT and FQNNGV. The length of the CDR3 is 14 residues. The DNA for the CDR3 is TGTGCCAGCAGCCTTCCCGGGGGGAGGCAGGTCCATTACTTT. Amino acids: CASSLPGGRQVHYF.

The chain carries TRBV5-8 and TRBJ1-1; the match to TRBD1 covers 9 bases. V was clipped by 1 base and J by 0 bases; unmatched bases: 7. The CDR3 is 17 residues long. Per germline, CDR1 SGHTS and CDR2 YDEGEE. Here the CDR3 DNA reads TGTGCCAGCAGCTTGCCGCCGGGACAGGGAATGAACACTGAAGCTTTCTTT. Amino acid sequence: CASSLPPGQGMNTEAFF.

This rearrangement joins TRBV28 to TRBJ1-3; weak D call: TRBD1 (6 bases). This CDR3 comprises 14 residues. Trimming stripped 7 bases from V and 9 bases from J, with 19 bases between. CDR1 and CDR2 from the germline V gene are MDHEN and SYDVKM. The CDR3 DNA is TGTGCCAGCAATCCGACAGGCGATCCGGGCACCATATATTTT. Amino acid sequence: CASNPTGDPGTIYF.

J is TRBJ2-1 and V is TRBV4-3; 12 bases match TRBD2. Trimming at V came to 2 bases and at J to 9 bases, leaving 11 bases not matched to a gene. The CDR3 has 17 residues. CDR1 is LGHNA, CDR2 YSLEER, per germline. CDR3 nucleotide sequence: TGCGCCAGCAGCCAAAGCCCTCCAGGACTAGCGGGGTTTGAGCAGTTCTTC. The encoded protein is CASSQSPPGLAGFEQFF.

The chain employs TRBV18 and TRBJ2-5; D is unclear. The germline V gene has CDR1 KGHSH and CDR2 LQKENI. The CDR3 contains 13 residues. Trimming left V 2 bases short and J 5 bases short, with 9 bases between. The CDR3 spells CASSPNQAETQYF. Written as DNA, the CDR3 is TGTGCCAGCTCACCAAACCAGGCGGAGACCCAGTACTTC. The variable domain in full, completed from reference TRBV18 and TRBJ2-5, reads NAGVMQNPRHLVRRRGQEARLRCSPMKGHSHVYWYRQLPEEGLKFMVYLQKENIIDESGMPKERFSAEFPKEGPSILRIQQVVRGDSAAYFCASSPNQAETQYFGPGTRLLVL.

V and J are TRBV7-9 and TRBJ1-1; 10 bases match TRBD1. This CDR3 has 15 residues. V lost 3 bases, J lost 3 bases, and 4 bases stayed unmatched. Germline-derived CDR1 and CDR2 are SEHNR and FQNEAQ (reference sequence). CDR3 in DNA: TGTGCCAGCAGCTTGGATGGGACAGGGGACACTGAAGCTTTCTTT. It specifies CASSLDGTGDTEAFF.

The chain combines TRBV9 with TRBJ1-1; D perhaps matches TRBD1 (6 bases). CDR3 length: 18 residues. V was cut by 0 bases and J by 2 bases, with 20 bases left in between. Germline V gene sequence: CDR1 SGDLS, CDR2 YYNGEE. CDR3 sequence reads: CASSVATETGPFNTEAFF. The CDR3 DNA reads as TGTGCCAGCAGCGTAGCTACAGAGACAGGCCCTTTTAACACTGAAGCTTTCTTT.

This chain connects TRBV27 to TRBJ1-5; 10 bases agree with TRBD1. The germline gives CDR1 MNHEY, CDR2 SMNVEV (reference sequence). Trimming took 4 bases from V and 0 from J; bases not matched to a gene: 12. CDR3 length: 19 amino acids. CDR3 protein: CASSSTGTGVKGSNQPQHF. CDR3 nucleotides: TGTGCCAGCAGTTCAACCGGGACAGGGGTTAAGGGTAGCAATCAGCCCCAGCATTTT.

On this clone itself: Other DNA sequences of this sample code for an identical CDR3. This rearrangement joins TRBV4-3 to TRBJ1-2; 7 bases match TRBD1. V was pared by 0 bases and J by 4 bases, with 5 bases of the junction left unmatched. The CDR3 is 15 residues long. Germline CDR1 reads LGHNA; CDR2 reads YSLEER. The CDR3 region is CASSQDGGGSYGYTF. The CDR3, as DNA: TGCGCCAGCAGCCAAGATGGAGGGGGCAGCTATGGCTACACCTTC.

This chain links TRBV5-1 with TRBJ2-7; D is perhaps TRBD2 (6 bases). Trimming took 0 bases from V and 3 from J, leaving 13 bases between them. CDR1 SGHRS and CDR2 YFSETQ come from the germline V gene. The CDR3 has 15 residues. The CDR3 here is CASSLASGDLYEQYF. For the CDR3, the DNA is TGCGCCAGCAGCTTGGCCTCGGGGGATCTCTACGAGCAGTACTTC.

The chain is built from TRBV5-5 and TRBJ1-4; unclear D gene. Germline CDR1 reads SGHKS; CDR2 reads YYEKEE (reference sequence). V was pared by 4 bases and J by 8 bases, with 12 bases between. The CDR3 runs to 13 residues. The CDR3 loop reads CASSQDDREKLFF. In nucleotides, the CDR3 is TGTGCCAGCAGCCAAGATGACCGAGAAAAACTGTTTTTT.

J is TRBJ2-2 and V is TRBV2, with D maybe TRBD1 (5 bases). The germline gives CDR1 SNHLY, CDR2 FYNNEI. The CDR3 sequence is 14 residues long. V was cut by 3 bases and J by 2 bases, with 7 bases left in between. CDR3 region: CASSDRGNTGELFF. The CDR3 DNA is TGTGCCAGCAGTGATAGGGGAAACACCGGGGAGCTGTTTTTT.

V is TRBV6-5 and J is TRBJ1-2; the D is unclear. CDR1 MNHEY and CDR2 SVGAGI come from the germline V gene. The V end lost 6 bases, the J end lost 0 bases, and 14 bases lay between the germline ends. There are 15 residues in the CDR3. CDR3 sequence: CASRRDRTSNYGYTF. The DNA of the CDR3 is TGTGCCAGCAGACGCGACCGGACTTCTAACTATGGCTACACCTTC.

V is TRBV2 and J is TRBJ2-1; tentative D call: TRBD1 (6 bases). Germline lookup yields CDR1 SNHLY and CDR2 FYNNEI. CDR3 length equals 12 residues. The ends were cut back, 4 bases at V and 7 bases at J, with 8 bases in the middle. The CDR3 is CASSGTANEQFF. CDR3 coding DNA: TGTGCCAGCAGTGGGACAGCAAATGAGCAGTTCTTC.